These 23 T cell receptor beta chains came from one sample sequenced in a study of T cell responses to AZD1222 COVID-19 vaccine. The protocol was immunoSEQ multiplex PCR, while the TCRdb copy is restricted to in-frame clones and leaves out a portion. This table holds about 110,000 clones, 88% found once. Source: peripheral blood, taken on day 0 of AZD1222 vaccination. The receptors were gathered from an adult in good health.

The count of this clone is one. The chain is built from TRBV20-1 and TRBJ1-2; D unclear. This CDR3 is built from 11 residues. CDR1 DFQATT and CDR2 SNEGSKA come from the germline V gene (reference sequence). The germline V and J ends were trimmed by 5 bases and 4 bases, with 8 bases remaining between them. Written as DNA, the CDR3 is TGCAGTGCTGCAACTGCCTATGGCTACACCTTC. The encoded protein is CSAATAYGYTF.

This chain connects TRBV3-1 (or the pseudogene TRBV3-2) to TRBJ1-1; D uncertain. CDR3 size: 14 residues. CDR1 is LGHDT and CDR2 is YNNKEL in the germline V gene (reference sequence). V was cut by 0 bases and J by 7 bases, with 12 bases left in between. The CDR3 protein is CASSQERAGGEAFF. As DNA, the CDR3 is TGTGCCAGCAGCCAAGAGAGGGCGGGCGGTGAAGCTTTCTTT.

V usage is TRBV2 and J usage is TRBJ1-5; 8 positions agree with TRBD1. The CDR3 loop spans 15 amino acids. The germline gives CDR1 SNHLY, CDR2 FYNNEI. The ends lost 4 bases at V and 6 bases at J; junction bases unmatched: 8. This CDR3 reads CASSGGQGAAQPQHF. The CDR3 region has the DNA TGTGCCAGCAGTGGCGGACAGGGCGCCGCTCAGCCCCAGCATTTT.

This rearrangement joins TRBV6-5 to TRBJ1-4, with a tentative D call TRBD1 (6 bases). V was pared by 7 bases and J by 7 bases, with 19 bases between. The CDR3 has 15 residues. CDR1 and CDR2 (germline): MNHEY, SVGAGI. DNA for the CDR3: TGTGCCAGCAACCAAGCAGCAGGGGAAGGTGAAAAACTGTTTTTT. It encodes CASNQAAGEGEKLFF.

The chain recombines TRBV7-2 with TRBJ2-7; TRBD1 might be the D (5 bases). V lost 5 bases to trimming and J lost 2 bases, with 7 bases between them. The V gene's germline CDR1 is SGHTA and CDR2 FQGNSA. This CDR3 region has 12 residues. DNA of the CDR3: TGTGCCAGCAGCCCAGGGCCCTACGAGCAGTACTTC. Amino acids: CASSPGPYEQYF.

This clone was observed once. The V gene is TRBV5-3, the J gene TRBJ2-1; TRBD2 matches 11 bases. TRBV5-3 is annotated as an ORF whose role is uncertain. This CDR3 region has 18 residues. The J segment lost 5 bases and the V segment lost 3 bases, leaving 13 bases of the junction unmatched. The CDR3 loop is CARSSSTSGGPFDNEQFF. Here the CDR3 DNA reads TGTGCCAGAAGCTCATCAACTAGCGGGGGTCCCTTCGACAATGAGCAGTTCTTC.

V gene TRBV28 combines with J gene TRBJ1-1; D not resolved. Trimming left V 8 bases short and J 4 bases short, with 8 bases between. This CDR3 has 11 amino acids. Looked up from germline, CDR1 is MDHEN and CDR2 is SYDVKM. This chain's CDR3 is CASDFGTEAFF. CDR3 sequence (DNA): TGTGCCAGCGACTTCGGCACTGAAGCTTTCTTT.

The chain carries TRBV6-5 and TRBJ1-6, with D maybe TRBD1 (5 bases). This CDR3 has 13 amino acids. The V and J ends lost 2 bases and 9 bases respectively, with 8 bases between them. CDR1 and CDR2 (germline): MNHEY, SVGAGI. The CDR3 DNA reads as TGTGCCAGCAGTTACCGGGGGGTTTCACCCCTCCACTTT. Translated, it gives CASSYRGVSPLHF.

This chain joins TRBV28 and TRBJ2-1; TRBD2 matches at 7 bases. The V segment lost 2 bases and the J segment 9 bases; nucleotides outside the gene matches: 13. From germline, CDR1 is MDHEN and CDR2 SYDVKM. The CDR3 sequence is 16 residues long. The CDR3 spells CASSLHSGGIEGEQFF. The CDR3 bases are TGTGCCAGCAGTTTACATTCCGGGGGGATAGAGGGTGAGCAGTTCTTC.

This clone was seen only a few times. The chain uses TRBV5-6 and TRBJ2-7; 10 nucleotides match TRBD1. Per the germline V gene, CDR1 is SGHDT and CDR2 is YYEEEE. J gave up 6 bases and V 0 bases, and 9 bases lay outside the gene matches. The CDR3 is 16 residues long. The CDR3 DNA is TGTGCCAGCAGCTTGGACGAAAGACAGGGGGCTCGCGAGCAGTACTTC. Residues: CASSLDERQGAREQYF.

The chain carries TRBV12-3 or TRBV12-4 and TRBJ2-5; D unclear. V lost 3 bases to trimming and J lost 5 bases, with 7 bases between them. This CDR3 spans 12 amino acids. Here the CDR3 DNA reads TGTGCCAGCAGTTTCAGTCTTGAGACCCAGTACTTC. Its protein is CASSFSLETQYF.

This clone came up once. V and J are TRBV7-9 and TRBJ2-5; 8 bases are a match to TRBD1. Per germline, CDR1 SEHNR and CDR2 FQNEAQ (reference sequence). The CDR3 contains 14 residues. Trimming at V came to 6 bases and at J to 4 bases, leaving 7 bases not matched to a gene. CDR3 nucleotides: TGTGCCAGCAGGTGGGACAGGATAGGAGAGACCCAGTACTTC. Protein product: CASRWDRIGETQYF. The complete variable domain, with remaining parts taken from reference TRBV7-9 and TRBJ2-5, reads DTGVSQNPRHKITKRGQNVTFRCDPISEHNRLYWYRQTLGQGPEFLTYFQNEAQLEKSRLLSDRFSAERPKGSFSTLEIQRTEQGDSAMYLCASRWDRIGETQYFGPGTRLLVL.

The CDR3 reads CASSYDRPATNEKLFF. DNA for the CDR3: TGTGCCAGCAGTTACGACAGGCCCGCAACTAATGAAAAACTGTTTTTT. This sequence joins TRBV6-5 and TRBJ1-4, with D perhaps TRBD1 (6 bases). Germline CDR1 and CDR2: MNHEY and SVGAGI. The CDR3 contains 16 residues. Trimming shortened V by 2 bases and J by 0 bases, and 10 bases separated the two germline ends.

The rearrangement joins TRBV5-4 to TRBJ1-5, with unresolved D. This CDR3 has 13 residues. V was trimmed by 0 bases and J by 1 base, leaving 2 bases between them. In germline, CDR1 is SGHNT, CDR2 YYREEE (reference sequence). The CDR3 loop reads CASSLDSNQPQHF. DNA for the CDR3: TGTGCCAGCAGCTTGGACAGCAATCAGCCCCAGCATTTT.

The CDR3 region is CASSYRTGGYEQYF. The CDR3 nucleotides are TGTGCCAGCAGTTACAGGACAGGGGGGTACGAGCAGTACTTC. The gene calls are TRBV6-5 and TRBJ2-7; 10 nucleotides match TRBD1. V lost 2 bases to trimming and J lost 4 bases; unmatched junction nucleotides: 2. CDR3 length: 14 amino acids. CDR1 and CDR2 from the germline V gene are MNHEY and SVGAGI.

The gene calls are TRBV4-2 and TRBJ1-4; a weak D match, TRBD1 (5 bases). The germline V and J ends were trimmed by 4 bases and 0 bases, with 21 bases remaining between them. The CDR3 consists of 19 residues. Germline assignment: CDR1 LGHNA and CDR2 YNFKEQ. CDR3 coding DNA: TGTGCCAGCAGCCGTAAACAGCTGCCTGGGGCCGCAACTAATGAAAAACTGTTTTTT. Its protein is CASSRKQLPGAATNEKLFF.

This chain uses TRBV18 with TRBJ2-6; D unclear. The germline gives CDR1 KGHSH, CDR2 LQKENI. V was cut by 2 bases and J by 0 bases, with 14 bases left in between. The CDR3 covers 18 residues. CDR3 coding DNA: TGTGCCAGCTCACCAGTACAAGTCTCGTACTCTGGGGCCAACGTCCTGACTTTC. Its protein is CASSPVQVSYSGANVLTF.

J is TRBJ2-3 and V is TRBV10-3, with 8 bases identical to TRBD2. From germline, CDR1 is ENHRY and CDR2 SYGVKD. Unmatched junction bases numbered 12, after V lost 11 bases and J lost 2 bases. The CDR3 contains 15 residues. The CDR3 sequence: CAAGGGRGFTDTQYF. CDR3 bases: TGTGCCGCCGGCGGGGGGCGGGGGTTCACAGATACGCAGTATTTT.

The rearrangement uses TRBV2 and TRBJ2-2, with D unclear. V shed 6 bases and J shed 3 bases, with 11 bases lying between them. The CDR3 totals 14 residues. Germline V gene sequence: CDR1 SNHLY, CDR2 FYNNEI. Here the CDR3 DNA reads TGTGCCAGCAGCGGCAGTACTGACACCGGGGAGCTGTTTTTT. Translating it yields CASSGSTDTGELFF.

The chain uses TRBV12-3 or TRBV12-4 and TRBJ1-2; the D is unclear. This CDR3 region has 13 residues. V shed 3 bases and J shed 8 bases, with 13 bases lying between them. The CDR3 is CASSLVEGSGYTF. CDR3 DNA: TGTGCCAGCAGTTTGGTGGAGGGATCCGGCTACACCTTC.

This chain connects TRBV4-2 to TRBJ1-2; D remains ambiguous. V was cut by 0 bases and J by 7 bases, with 15 bases left in between. The CDR3 sequence is 15 residues long. Germline assignment: CDR1 LGHNA and CDR2 YNFKEQ. This CDR3 is CASSQDFAGDSGYTF. The DNA of the CDR3 is TGTGCCAGCAGCCAAGATTTCGCCGGGGATAGTGGCTACACCTTC.

The chain uses TRBV19 and TRBJ1-2, with no clear D. Per the germline V gene, CDR1 is LNHDA and CDR2 is SQIVND (reference sequence). The CDR3 loop spans 15 amino acids. V lost 8 bases and J lost 0, with 16 bases in between. The CDR3 protein is CASQRADFTNYGYTF. The DNA for the CDR3 is TGTGCCAGTCAAAGGGCTGACTTTACTAACTATGGCTACACCTTC.

The chain uses TRBV2 and TRBJ1-1, with D tentatively TRBD1 (6 bases). The length of the CDR3 is 15 residues. Trimming pared 8 bases from V and 0 bases from J, leaving 16 bases between. From germline, CDR1 is SNHLY and CDR2 FYNNEI. The CDR3 DNA sequence: TGTGCCAGCTGGCCCGGACAGCCTTTGAACACTGAAGCTTTCTTT. This encodes CASWPGQPLNTEAFF.